These 21 T cell receptor beta chains were sequenced from one sample in a study of identical twins. TCRdb re-analysed the 5' RACE reads in MiXCR, keeping a single row per CDR3 protein. The top ten clones hold 1.6% of a sample with some 630,000 distinct CDR3 sequences, just over 7% of them seen once. A further study also used this sample, focusing on yellow fever vaccine responses in identical twins.

Source material: PBMCs. These receptors came from a woman aged 18 to 35 in good health.

This clonotype appeared a few times. The chain couples TRBV5-1 to TRBJ2-1; D unclear. The CDR3 spans 14 residues. The germline gives CDR1 SGHRS, CDR2 YFSETQ. V was clipped by 0 bases and J by 2 bases, with 6 bases between them. The CDR3 region is CASSLVSTYNEQFF. The DNA for the CDR3 is TGCGCCAGCAGCTTGGTGTCCACCTACAATGAGCAGTTCTTC.

This clonotype was seen ten or more times. The chain joins TRBV4-1 to TRBJ1-2, with 7 nucleotides matching TRBD1. Trimming took 1 base from V and 2 from J; bases not matched to a gene: 4. Germline V gene data show CDR1 as MGHRA and CDR2 as YSYEKL. The CDR3 spans 15 residues. CDR3 bases: TGCGCCAGCAGCCAAGGACAGGGTGCGAACTATGGCTACACCTTC. Its protein product is CASSQGQGANYGYTF.

V and J are TRBV29-1 and TRBJ1-4; 7 nucleotides match TRBD1. The CDR3 has 12 residues. Germline trimming cut 6 bases from V and 6 bases from J; bases unmatched to any gene: 4. CDR1 and CDR2 (germline): SQVTM, ANQGSEA. In DNA form, the CDR3 reads TGCAGCGTGACAGGACAGGATGAAAAACTGTTTTTT. This encodes CSVTGQDEKLFF. Using reference TRBV29-1 and TRBJ1-4 for the parts outside the CDR3, the full variable domain is SAVISQKPSRDICQRGTSLTIQCQVDSQVTMMFWYRQQPGQSLTLIATANQGSEATYESGFVIDKFPISRPNLTFSTLTVSNMSPEDSSIYLCSVTGQDEKLFFGSGTQLSVL.

This clonotype was recorded a few times. Germline and junction disagree at one end, which may indicate a read error. The genes are TRBV18 and TRBJ2-5; D perhaps matches TRBD2 (5 bases). Germline CDR1 is KGHSH and CDR2 is LQKENI. CDR3 length equals 12 residues. CDR3 amino acids: CASSPAEVHRYF. CDR3 DNA sequence: TGTGCCAGCTCACCCGCGGAGGTCCACCGATATTTC.

This clonotype was observed many times. J is TRBJ2-1 and V is TRBV7-9; D perhaps matches TRBD1 (5 bases). The CDR3 has 11 residues. CDR1 and CDR2 (germline): SEHNR, FQNEAQ (reference sequence). The V end was cut by 3 bases, the J end by 9 bases, with 6 bases between. The CDR3 nucleotides read TGTGCCAGCAGCTTTCAGGGTGAGCAGTTCTTC. It codes for CASSFQGEQFF.

The J gene is TRBJ1-1, the V gene TRBV5-5; D is unresolved. The CDR3 covers 11 residues. Germline V lookup: CDR1 SGHKS, CDR2 YYEKEE (reference sequence). V was cut by 0 bases and J by 8 bases, with 5 bases left in between. CDR3 in amino acids: CASSLVQEAFF. The CDR3, as DNA: TGTGCCAGCAGCTTGGTGCAAGAAGCTTTCTTT. Full variable domain (outside the CDR3, taken from reference TRBV5-5 and TRBJ1-1): DAGVTQSPTHLIKTRGQQVTLRCSPISGHKSVSWYQQVLGQGPQFIFQYYEKEERGRGNFPDRFSARQFPNYSSELNVNALLLGDSALYLCASSLVQEAFFGQGTRLTVV.

The chain combines TRBV11-2 with TRBJ2-7, with D uncertain. V was clipped by 5 bases and J by 1 base, with 6 bases between them. The CDR3 length is 12 residues. Germline CDR1 is SGHAT and CDR2 is FQNNGV. The CDR3 DNA reads TGTGCCAGCAGCGGCGGTTCCTACGAGCAGTACGTC. Its translation is CASSGGSYEQYV.

This clonotype occurred many times. The chain couples TRBV7-2 to TRBJ1-5; D uncertain. This CDR3 has 15 amino acids. Trimming shortened V by 5 bases and J by 0 bases, and 11 bases separated the two germline ends. Germline assignment: CDR1 SGHTA and CDR2 FQGNSA. The CDR3 loop reads CASSPLGISNQPQHF. DNA for the CDR3: TGTGCCAGCAGCCCCTTGGGTATTAGCAATCAGCCCCAGCATTTT.

This clonotype was seen many times. The chain's CDR3 is CSARRDRAYEQYF. CDR3 in DNA: TGCAGTGCTAGACGGGACAGAGCCTACGAGCAGTACTTC. This rearrangement joins TRBV20-1 to TRBJ2-7; 7 bases match TRBD1. V was pared by 2 bases and J by 2 bases, with 3 bases of the junction left unmatched. The CDR3 has 13 amino acids. Germline-derived CDR1 and CDR2 are DFQATT and SNEGSKA (reference sequence).

This clonotype was seen repeatedly, ten times or more. The genes are TRBV28 and TRBJ2-3; 7 bases line up with TRBD2. Per the germline V gene, CDR1 is MDHEN and CDR2 is SYDVKM. The J segment lost 0 bases and the V segment lost 10 bases, leaving 4 bases of the junction unmatched. CDR3 length: 13 amino acids. CDR3 nucleotide sequence: TGTGCCAACAGCGGGGATAGCACAGATACGCAGTATTTT. Its protein product is CANSGDSTDTQYF.

The J gene is TRBJ2-5, the V gene TRBV9, with a possible D match to TRBD1 (6 bases). CDR1 is SGDLS, CDR2 YYNGEE, per germline. V lost 4 bases and J lost 5, with 18 bases in between. The CDR3 runs to 15 residues. DNA of the CDR3: TGTGCCAGCAGCCCCGAACACAGGGTTGGGGAGACCCAGTACTTC. This encodes CASSPEHRVGETQYF.

The chain employs TRBV4-1 and TRBJ1-1; weak D call: TRBD1 (6 bases). Trimming stripped 5 bases from V and 6 bases from J, with 13 bases between. Germline CDR1 MGHRA, CDR2 YSYEKL. This CDR3 is 13 amino acids long. This CDR3 is CASSWYQGSEAFF. In DNA, the CDR3 is TGCGCCAGCAGCTGGTATCAGGGGTCTGAAGCTTTCTTT.

The rearrangement joins TRBV5-1 to TRBJ1-2, with a tentative D call TRBD1 (6 bases). The germline V and J ends were trimmed by 3 bases and 6 bases, with 15 bases remaining between them. This CDR3 has 14 amino acids. The germline gives CDR1 SGHRS, CDR2 YFSETQ. Here the CDR3 reads CASSSPGRGHGYTF. The CDR3 nucleotides read TGCGCCAGCAGCTCCCCGGGCAGGGGACATGGCTACACCTTC.

This clonotype was seen many times. V usage is TRBV12-3 or TRBV12-4 and J usage is TRBJ2-2, with D uncertain. V lost 3 bases to trimming and J lost 10 bases, with 9 bases between them. The CDR3 covers 12 residues. CDR3 in DNA: TGTGCCAGCAGTTTCGGGCACGCGGAGCTGTTTTTT. Translated, it gives CASSFGHAELFF.

V usage is TRBV4-1 and J usage is TRBJ2-2; 8 positions match TRBD1. Germline V gives CDR1 MGHRA, CDR2 YSYEKL. V lost 3 bases to trimming and J lost 6 bases; unmatched junction nucleotides: 0. This CDR3 is built from 13 residues. CDR3 sequence reads: CASSQTGAGELFF. CDR3 in DNA: TGCGCCAGCAGCCAGACAGGGGCCGGGGAGCTGTTTTTT.

This clonotype has a handful of counts. The genes are TRBV20-1 and TRBJ2-4; 7 positions agree with TRBD2. V shed 7 bases, J shed 2 bases, and the junction held 14 bases outside the gene matches. The CDR3 runs 16 residues. Germline V gives CDR1 DFQATT, CDR2 SNEGSKA (reference sequence). The CDR3, as DNA: TGCAGTGTGGGGGGGGAGGGCCTATCTACCAAAAACATTCAGTACTTC. Translation: CSVGGEGLSTKNIQYF.

This clonotype was picked up a small number of times. The rearrangement links TRBV12-3 or TRBV12-4 to TRBJ1-5; no reliable D call. This CDR3 has 14 residues. Trimming pared 2 bases from V and 6 bases from J, leaving 11 bases between. Here the CDR3 DNA reads TGTGCCAGCAGTTTACCAGGCCTGGGTCAGCCCCAGCATTTT. The encoded protein is CASSLPGLGQPQHF.

Of note for this clonotype: Given a much more abundant clone one base away, this may be a read error. The chain couples TRBV3-1 to TRBJ2-7; D is uncertain. Trimming pared 8 bases from V and 4 bases from J, leaving 15 bases between. Per germline, CDR1 LGHDT and CDR2 YNNKEL (reference sequence). The CDR3 totals 13 residues. This CDR3 reads CASGPRAEYEQYF. The CDR3, as DNA: TGTGCCAGCGGCCCCCGGGCAGAATACGAGCAGTACTTC.

The chain links TRBV20-1 to TRBJ1-5; weak D call: TRBD1 (5 bases). The CDR3 runs 16 residues. Germline V lookup: CDR1 DFQATT, CDR2 SNEGSKA (reference sequence). V dropped 0 bases and J dropped 0 bases, with 12 bases sitting between them. The CDR3 sequence: CSARDRGEHSNQPQHF. For the CDR3, the DNA is TGCAGTGCTAGAGATCGGGGGGAACATAGCAATCAGCCCCAGCATTTT.

This clonotype has ten or more counts. The chain joins TRBV6-5 to TRBJ2-1, with D hard to call. Germline assignment: CDR1 MNHEY and CDR2 SVGAGI. The CDR3 has 14 residues. The germline V and J ends were trimmed by 2 bases and 5 bases, with 10 bases remaining between them. CDR3 in DNA: TGTGCCAGCAGTTACCTGACCGATAACAATGAGCAGTTCTTC. Translating gives CASSYLTDNNEQFF.

This clonotype has more than one count but fewer than ten. J is TRBJ2-7 and V is TRBV5-1; 7 nucleotides line up with TRBD2. The germline CDR1 and CDR2 sequences are SGHRS and YFSETQ. V dropped 2 bases and J dropped 5; count of bases not matched to a gene: 7. This CDR3 is built from 14 residues. DNA of the CDR3: TGCGCCAGCAGCTTAAGACTAGCTTCCGACGAGCAGTACTTC. Translation gives CASSLRLASDEQYF.